These T cell receptor beta chains were read from a single sample in a study of persistence of HIV-infected CD4 T cells. These receptors' antigens are unknown. TCRdb keeps only in-frame clones here, not all; method: immunoSEQ multiplex PCR. The sample has roughly 20,000 clones, less than 75% seen once. The sequencing here drew on CD4+ T cells sorted from PBMCs after approximately 19-hour stimulation, taken from a patient who received antiretroviral therapy. The receptors stem from an adult woman with HIV who was CMV-seropositive. Each CDR3 is given with its conserved first and last residue. D genes are given only for firm matches.

cdr3_length: 14; d_call: -; v_call: TRBV5-4; j_call: TRBJ2-7; cdr3_aa: CASRFDRYSYEQYF
cdr3_length: 13; d_call: -; v_call: TRBV5-4; j_call: TRBJ1-1; cdr3_aa: CASSRQDVTEAFF
cdr3_length: 14; d_call: -; v_call: TRBV7-3; j_call: TRBJ1-5; cdr3_aa: CASSSGQFNQPQHF
cdr3_length: 11; d_call: -; v_call: TRBV29-1; j_call: TRBJ1-2; cdr3_aa: CSAMDSYGYTF
cdr3_length: 14; d_call: -; v_call: TRBV7-3; j_call: TRBJ2-7; cdr3_aa: CASSLNGGAYEQYF
cdr3_length: 15; d_call: -; v_call: TRBV6-1; j_call: TRBJ2-7; cdr3_aa: CASSELWTQSYEQYF
cdr3_length: 14; d_call: TRBD1; v_call: TRBV7-8; j_call: TRBJ1-6; cdr3_aa: CASSLDRGNSPLHF
cdr3_length: 19; d_call: TRBD2; v_call: TRBV30; j_call: TRBJ2-3; cdr3_aa: CAWSSLRLAGGTRADTQYF
cdr3_length: 14; d_call: -; v_call: TRBV4-1; j_call: TRBJ1-2; cdr3_aa: CASSPTEVNYGYTF
cdr3_length: 17; d_call: TRBD1; v_call: TRBV18; j_call: TRBJ1-3; cdr3_aa: CASSPGQGGFSGNTIYF
cdr3_length: 13; d_call: -; v_call: TRBV6-1; j_call: TRBJ1-1; cdr3_aa: CASSEWFNTEAFF
cdr3_length: 17; d_call: TRBD2; v_call: TRBV4-2; j_call: TRBJ2-3; cdr3_aa: CASSQAGSGGAADTQYF
cdr3_length: 13; d_call: -; v_call: TRBV5-1; j_call: TRBJ1-1; cdr3_aa: CASSLLPSVEAFF
cdr3_length: 13; d_call: -; v_call: TRBV12-3/TRBV12-4; j_call: TRBJ2-5; cdr3_aa: CASSLWGRETQYF
cdr3_length: 15; d_call: -; v_call: TRBV7-3; j_call: TRBJ1-1; cdr3_aa: CASSLSGGGLAEAFF
cdr3_length: 12; d_call: -; v_call: TRBV25-1; j_call: TRBJ2-5; cdr3_aa: CAGFVRKETQYF
cdr3_length: 16; d_call: -; v_call: TRBV4-2; j_call: TRBJ1-3; cdr3_aa: CASSQDGWIGANTIYF
cdr3_length: 16; d_call: TRBD1; v_call: TRBV10-1; j_call: TRBJ1-4; cdr3_aa: CASRHRGTATNEKLFF
cdr3_length: 13; d_call: -; v_call: TRBV9; j_call: TRBJ2-5; cdr3_aa: CASSVTYQETQYF
cdr3_length: 12; d_call: TRBD1; v_call: TRBV29-1; j_call: TRBJ2-2; cdr3_aa: CSGQGFGGELFF
cdr3_length: 11; d_call: -; v_call: TRBV20-1; j_call: TRBJ2-7; cdr3_aa: CSASLGNEQYF
cdr3_length: 18; d_call: TRBD2; v_call: TRBV24-1; j_call: TRBJ2-1; cdr3_aa: CATSDPLPSGSSYNEQFF
cdr3_length: 15; d_call: -; v_call: TRBV6-5; j_call: TRBJ2-7; cdr3_aa: CASSYSGVGVYEQYF
cdr3_length: 12; d_call: -; v_call: TRBV5-6; j_call: TRBJ1-1; cdr3_aa: CASSDYNTEAFF
cdr3_length: 13; d_call: -; v_call: TRBV30; j_call: TRBJ2-5; cdr3_aa: CAWARNVQETQYF
cdr3_length: 17; d_call: TRBD1; v_call: TRBV19; j_call: TRBJ1-2; cdr3_aa: CASSSRDRGSGYYGYTF
cdr3_length: 13; d_call: -; v_call: TRBV5-6; j_call: TRBJ1-1; cdr3_aa: CASSFPGRIEAFF
cdr3_length: 14; d_call: TRBD2; v_call: TRBV7-8; j_call: TRBJ2-3; cdr3_aa: CASSAGGPTDTQYF
cdr3_length: 15; d_call: TRBD1; v_call: TRBV7-2; j_call: TRBJ1-2; cdr3_aa: CASSLGGQATYGYTF
cdr3_length: 16; d_call: -; v_call: TRBV27; j_call: TRBJ2-2; cdr3_aa: CASTRTAAENTGELFF
cdr3_length: 16; d_call: TRBD1; v_call: TRBV6-5; j_call: TRBJ1-1; cdr3_aa: CASSSSRRQGGTEAFF
cdr3_length: 12; d_call: -; v_call: TRBV7-9; j_call: TRBJ2-1; cdr3_aa: CASSLISNEQFF
cdr3_length: 15; d_call: TRBD2; v_call: TRBV9; j_call: TRBJ2-1; cdr3_aa: CASSQLAGGINEQFF
cdr3_length: 15; d_call: -; v_call: TRBV6-4; j_call: TRBJ1-2; cdr3_aa: CASSDSSRRGNGYTF
cdr3_length: 13; d_call: -; v_call: TRBV30; j_call: TRBJ1-1; cdr3_aa: CAWMGVQNTEAFF
cdr3_length: 14; d_call: -; v_call: TRBV5-1; j_call: TRBJ2-2; cdr3_aa: CASMGSTNTGELFF
cdr3_length: 17; d_call: TRBD1; v_call: TRBV27; j_call: TRBJ1-6; cdr3_aa: CASSLIGGQGFNSPLHF
cdr3_length: 14; d_call: -; v_call: TRBV3-1/TRBV3-2; j_call: TRBJ1-6; cdr3_aa: CASSLWTSTSPLHF
cdr3_length: 11; d_call: -; v_call: TRBV2; j_call: TRBJ2-7; cdr3_aa: CASAYQYEQYF
cdr3_length: 13; d_call: -; v_call: TRBV30; j_call: TRBJ1-5; cdr3_aa: CAWSPDGNQPQHF
cdr3_length: 15; d_call: TRBD2; v_call: TRBV5-5; j_call: TRBJ2-3; cdr3_aa: CASSQGLAHTDTQYF
cdr3_length: 16; d_call: TRBD2; v_call: TRBV2; j_call: TRBJ2-4; cdr3_aa: CASSKTGLAQKNIQYF
cdr3_length: 13; d_call: TRBD1; v_call: TRBV7-9; j_call: TRBJ2-1; cdr3_aa: CASSQDRGDEQFF
cdr3_length: 16; d_call: -; v_call: TRBV5-8; j_call: TRBJ1-1; cdr3_aa: CASSLARLEVNTEAFF
cdr3_length: 12; d_call: -; v_call: TRBV12-3/TRBV12-4; j_call: TRBJ2-5; cdr3_aa: CASSLTAGTQYF
cdr3_length: 13; d_call: -; v_call: TRBV7-2; j_call: TRBJ1-1; cdr3_aa: CASSLTVNTEAFF
cdr3_length: 14; d_call: -; v_call: TRBV2; j_call: TRBJ1-2; cdr3_aa: CASSEAGRNYGYTF
cdr3_length: 15; d_call: -; v_call: TRBV27; j_call: TRBJ2-5; cdr3_aa: CASSVGYSRQETQYF
cdr3_length: 15; d_call: -; v_call: TRBV6-4; j_call: TRBJ2-3; cdr3_aa: CASSREGFLSDTQYF
cdr3_length: 11; d_call: -; v_call: TRBV29-1; j_call: TRBJ2-1; cdr3_aa: CSVGGPREQFF
cdr3_length: 14; d_call: TRBD2; v_call: TRBV6-5; j_call: TRBJ2-5; cdr3_aa: CASRASGGGETQYF
cdr3_length: 13; d_call: -; v_call: TRBV28; j_call: TRBJ1-5; cdr3_aa: CASSSGTFGPQHF